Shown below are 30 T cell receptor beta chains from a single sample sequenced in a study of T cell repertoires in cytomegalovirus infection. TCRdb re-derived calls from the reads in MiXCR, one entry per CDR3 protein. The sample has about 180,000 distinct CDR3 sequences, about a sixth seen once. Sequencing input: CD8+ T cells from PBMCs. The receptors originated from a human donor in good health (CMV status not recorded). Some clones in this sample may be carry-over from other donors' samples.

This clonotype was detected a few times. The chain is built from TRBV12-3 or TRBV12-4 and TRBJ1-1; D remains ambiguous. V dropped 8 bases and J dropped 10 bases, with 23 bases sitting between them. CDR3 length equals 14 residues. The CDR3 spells CASASGDMSYGAFF. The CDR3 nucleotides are TGTGCCAGCGCAAGCGGGGATATGAGTTACGGAGCTTTCTTT.

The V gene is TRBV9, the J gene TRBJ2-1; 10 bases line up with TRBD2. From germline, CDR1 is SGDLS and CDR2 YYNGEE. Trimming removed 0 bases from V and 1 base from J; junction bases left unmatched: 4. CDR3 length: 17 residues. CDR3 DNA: TGTGCCAGCAGCGTAGCGGTAGCGGGGGGATCCTACAATGAGCAGTTCTTC. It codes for CASSVAVAGGSYNEQFF. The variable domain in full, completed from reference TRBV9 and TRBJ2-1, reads DSGVTQTPKHLITATGQRVTLRCSPRSGDLSVYWYQQSLDQGLQFLIQYYNGEERAKGNILERFSAQQFPDLHSELNLSSLELGDSALYFCASSVAVAGGSYNEQFFGPGTRLTVL.

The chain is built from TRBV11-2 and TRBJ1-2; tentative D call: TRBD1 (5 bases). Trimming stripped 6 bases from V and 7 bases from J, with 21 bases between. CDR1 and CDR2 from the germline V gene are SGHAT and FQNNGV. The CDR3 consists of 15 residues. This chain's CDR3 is CASRPHPRGEGGYTF. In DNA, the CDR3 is TGTGCCAGCAGGCCTCACCCGAGGGGCGAGGGTGGCTACACCTTC.

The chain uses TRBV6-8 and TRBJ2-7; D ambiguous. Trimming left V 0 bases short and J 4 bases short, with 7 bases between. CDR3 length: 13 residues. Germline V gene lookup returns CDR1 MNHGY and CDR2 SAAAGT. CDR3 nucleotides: TGTGCCAGCAGTTACTCGATAGGATACGAGCAGTACTTC. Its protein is CASSYSIGYEQYF.

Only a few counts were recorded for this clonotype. The CDR3 spells CASSLFGRFISGANVLTF. The CDR3 DNA follows: TGTGCCAGCAGCCTATTTGGCAGGTTCATCTCTGGGGCCAACGTCCTGACTTTC. V is TRBV27 and J is TRBJ2-6, with D hard to call. Trimming took 6 bases from V and 0 from J, leaving 18 bases between them. Germline V gene lookup returns CDR1 MNHEY and CDR2 SMNVEV (reference sequence). The CDR3 spans 18 residues. Variable domain in full (rest from reference TRBV27 and TRBJ2-6): EAQVTQNPRYLITVTGKKLTVTCSQNMNHEYMSWYRQDPGLGLRQIYYSMNVEVTDKGDVPEGYKVSRKEKRNFPLILESPSPNQTSLYFCASSLFGRFISGANVLTFGAGSRLTVL.

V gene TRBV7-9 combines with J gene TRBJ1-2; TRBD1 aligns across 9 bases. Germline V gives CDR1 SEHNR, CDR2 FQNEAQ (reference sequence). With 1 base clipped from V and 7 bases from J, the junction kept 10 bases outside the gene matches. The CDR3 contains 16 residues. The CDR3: CASSLGLGQGVAGYTF. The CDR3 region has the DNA TGTGCCAGCAGCTTAGGTCTGGGACAGGGAGTTGCTGGCTACACCTTC.

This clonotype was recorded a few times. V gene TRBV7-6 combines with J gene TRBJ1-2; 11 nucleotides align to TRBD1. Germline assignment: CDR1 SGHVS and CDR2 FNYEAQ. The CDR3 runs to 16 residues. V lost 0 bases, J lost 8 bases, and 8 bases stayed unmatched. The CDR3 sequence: CASSLALDRGPEGYTF. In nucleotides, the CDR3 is TGTGCCAGCAGCTTAGCGTTGGACAGGGGGCCGGAGGGCTACACCTTC. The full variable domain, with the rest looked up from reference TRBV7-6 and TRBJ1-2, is GAGVSQSPRYKVTKRGQDVALRCDPISGHVSLYWYRQALGQGPEFLTYFNYEAQQDKSGLPNDRFSAERPEGSISTLTIQRTEQRDSAMYRCASSLALDRGPEGYTFGSGTRLTVV.

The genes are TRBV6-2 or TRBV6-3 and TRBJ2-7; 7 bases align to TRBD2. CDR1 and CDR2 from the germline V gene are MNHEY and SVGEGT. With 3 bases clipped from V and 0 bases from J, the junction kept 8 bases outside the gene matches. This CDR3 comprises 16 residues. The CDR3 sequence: CASSYTGTTSSYEQYF. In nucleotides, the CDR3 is TGTGCCAGCAGTTATACTGGGACTACCAGCTCCTACGAGCAGTACTTC.

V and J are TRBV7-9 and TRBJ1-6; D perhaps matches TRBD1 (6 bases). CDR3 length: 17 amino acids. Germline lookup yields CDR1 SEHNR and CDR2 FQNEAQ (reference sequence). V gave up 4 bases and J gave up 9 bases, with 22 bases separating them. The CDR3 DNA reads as TGTGCCAGCAGCTCCCATTCGGGACACGGTATACGTTCACCCCTCCACTTT. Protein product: CASSSHSGHGIRSPLHF.

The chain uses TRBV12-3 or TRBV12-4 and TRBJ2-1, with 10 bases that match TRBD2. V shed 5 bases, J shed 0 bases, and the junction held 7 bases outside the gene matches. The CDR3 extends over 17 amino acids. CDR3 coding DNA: TGTGCCAGCAGTCGCGATGGACTAGCGGCCTCCTACAATGAGCAGTTCTTC. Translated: CASSRDGLAASYNEQFF.

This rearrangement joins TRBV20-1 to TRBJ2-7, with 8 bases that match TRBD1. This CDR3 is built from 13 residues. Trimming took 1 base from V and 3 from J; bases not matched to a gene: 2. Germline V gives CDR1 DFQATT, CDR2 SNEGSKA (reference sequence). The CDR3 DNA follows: TGCAGTGCTAGAGTTACAGGGGGCTACGAGCAGTACTTC. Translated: CSARVTGGYEQYF.

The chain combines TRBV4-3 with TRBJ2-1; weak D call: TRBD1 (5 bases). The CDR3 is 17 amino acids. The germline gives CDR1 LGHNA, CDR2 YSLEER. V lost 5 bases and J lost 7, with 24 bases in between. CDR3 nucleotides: TGCGCCAGCAGCTCAGAACATCAGGACCCAAGGGGTAATGAGCAGTTCTTC. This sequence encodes CASSSEHQDPRGNEQFF.

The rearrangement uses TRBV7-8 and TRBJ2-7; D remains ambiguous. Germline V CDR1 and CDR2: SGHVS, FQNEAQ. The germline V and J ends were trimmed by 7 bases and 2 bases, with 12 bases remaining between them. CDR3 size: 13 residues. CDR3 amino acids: CASTPGPTYEQYF. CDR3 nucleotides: TGTGCCAGCACCCCCGGGCCGACCTACGAGCAGTACTTC.

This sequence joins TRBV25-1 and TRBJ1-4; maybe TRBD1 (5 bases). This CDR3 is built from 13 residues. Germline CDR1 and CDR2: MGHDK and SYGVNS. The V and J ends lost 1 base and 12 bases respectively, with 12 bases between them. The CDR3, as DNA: TGTGCCAGCAGTGAATGGAGGGGCGAGGAACTGTTTTTT. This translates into CASSEWRGEELFF.

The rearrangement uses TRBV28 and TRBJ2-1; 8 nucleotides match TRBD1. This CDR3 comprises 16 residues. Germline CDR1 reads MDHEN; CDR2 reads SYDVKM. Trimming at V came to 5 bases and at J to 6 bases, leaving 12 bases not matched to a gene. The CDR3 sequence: CASSPSGTGASNEQFF. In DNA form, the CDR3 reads TGTGCCAGCAGTCCCTCCGGGACAGGAGCCTCCAATGAGCAGTTCTTC.

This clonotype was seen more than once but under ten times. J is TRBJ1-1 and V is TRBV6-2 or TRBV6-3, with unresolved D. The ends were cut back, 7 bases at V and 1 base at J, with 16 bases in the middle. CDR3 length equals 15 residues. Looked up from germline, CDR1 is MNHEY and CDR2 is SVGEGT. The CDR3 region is CASMSNFGPNTEAFF. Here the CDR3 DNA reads TGTGCCAGCATGTCTAACTTCGGACCGAACACTGAAGCTTTCTTT.

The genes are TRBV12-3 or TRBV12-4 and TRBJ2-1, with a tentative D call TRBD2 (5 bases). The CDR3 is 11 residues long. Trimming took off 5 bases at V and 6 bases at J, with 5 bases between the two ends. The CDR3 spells CASSRGNEQFF. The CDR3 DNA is TGTGCCAGCAGTCGGGGCAATGAGCAGTTCTTC.

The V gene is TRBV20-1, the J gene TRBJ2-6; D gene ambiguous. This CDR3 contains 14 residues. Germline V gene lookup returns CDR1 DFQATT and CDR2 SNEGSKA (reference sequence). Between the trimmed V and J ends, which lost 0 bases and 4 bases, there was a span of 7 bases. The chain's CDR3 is CSAREGLGANVLTF. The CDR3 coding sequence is TGCAGTGCTAGAGAAGGGCTCGGGGCCAACGTCCTGACTTTC.

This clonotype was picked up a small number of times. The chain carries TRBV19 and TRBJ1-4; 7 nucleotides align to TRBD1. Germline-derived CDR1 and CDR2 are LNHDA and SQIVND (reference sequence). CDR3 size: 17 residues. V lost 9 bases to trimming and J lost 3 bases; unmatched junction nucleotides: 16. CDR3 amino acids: CASLDRTSGWANEKLFF. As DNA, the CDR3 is TGTGCCAGCTTGGACAGGACGTCCGGGTGGGCTAATGAAAAACTGTTTTTT.

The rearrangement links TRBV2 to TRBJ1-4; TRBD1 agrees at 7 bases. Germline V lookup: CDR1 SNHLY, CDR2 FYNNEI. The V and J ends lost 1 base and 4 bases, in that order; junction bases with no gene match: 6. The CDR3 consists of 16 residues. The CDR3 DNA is TGTGCCAGCAGTGAAGGCGGGACAGCTATTAATGAAAAACTGTTTTTT. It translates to CASSEGGTAINEKLFF.

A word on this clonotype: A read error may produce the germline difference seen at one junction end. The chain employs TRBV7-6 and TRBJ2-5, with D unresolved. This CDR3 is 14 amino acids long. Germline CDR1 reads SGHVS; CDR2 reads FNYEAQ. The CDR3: CASSLKQTQETQYF. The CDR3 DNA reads TGTGCTAGCAGCTTAAAACAAACCCAAGAGACCCAGTACTTC.

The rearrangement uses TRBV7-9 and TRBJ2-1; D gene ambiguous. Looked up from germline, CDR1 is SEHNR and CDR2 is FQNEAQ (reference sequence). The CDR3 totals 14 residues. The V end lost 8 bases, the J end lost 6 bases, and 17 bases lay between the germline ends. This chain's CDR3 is CASERLPAVNEQFF. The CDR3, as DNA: TGTGCCAGCGAAAGACTCCCCGCCGTCAATGAGCAGTTCTTC.

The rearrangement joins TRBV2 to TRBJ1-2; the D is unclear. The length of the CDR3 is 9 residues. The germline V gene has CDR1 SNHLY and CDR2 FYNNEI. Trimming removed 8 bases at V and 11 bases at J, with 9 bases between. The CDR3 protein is CASGLGYTF. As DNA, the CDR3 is TGTGCCAGCGGCCTAGGTTACACCTTC.

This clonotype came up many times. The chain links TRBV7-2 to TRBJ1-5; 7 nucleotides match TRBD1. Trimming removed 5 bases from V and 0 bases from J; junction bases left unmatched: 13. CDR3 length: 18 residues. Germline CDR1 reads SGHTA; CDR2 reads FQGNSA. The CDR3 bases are TGTGCCAGCAGCCCGACAGGGACTCCGGTCTATAGCAATCAGCCCCAGCATTTT. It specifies CASSPTGTPVYSNQPQHF.

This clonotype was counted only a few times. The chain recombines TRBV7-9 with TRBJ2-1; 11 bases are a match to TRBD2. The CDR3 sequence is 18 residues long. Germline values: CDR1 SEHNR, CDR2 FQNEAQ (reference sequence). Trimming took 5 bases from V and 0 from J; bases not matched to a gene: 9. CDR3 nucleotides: TGTGCCAGCAGCGGAACTAGCGGGGGCCTCCTCTCCTACAATGAGCAGTTCTTC. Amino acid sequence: CASSGTSGGLLSYNEQFF.

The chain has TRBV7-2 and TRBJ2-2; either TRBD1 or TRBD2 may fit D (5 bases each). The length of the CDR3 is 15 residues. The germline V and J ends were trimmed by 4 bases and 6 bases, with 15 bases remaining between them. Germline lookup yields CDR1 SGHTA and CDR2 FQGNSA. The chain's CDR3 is CASSWGRRTAGELFF. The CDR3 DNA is TGTGCCAGCAGCTGGGGACGCCGGACGGCCGGGGAGCTGTTTTTT.

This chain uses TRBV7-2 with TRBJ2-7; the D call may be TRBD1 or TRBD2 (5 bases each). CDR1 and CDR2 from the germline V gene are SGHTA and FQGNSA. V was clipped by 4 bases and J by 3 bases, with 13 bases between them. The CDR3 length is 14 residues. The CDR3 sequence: CASSSFWGNYEQYF. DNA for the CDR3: TGTGCCAGCAGCTCCTTTTGGGGGAACTACGAGCAGTACTTC.

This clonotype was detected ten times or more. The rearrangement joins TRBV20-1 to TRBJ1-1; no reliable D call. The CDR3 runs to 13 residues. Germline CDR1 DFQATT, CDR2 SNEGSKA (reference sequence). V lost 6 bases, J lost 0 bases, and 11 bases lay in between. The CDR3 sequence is CSATDQMNTEAFF. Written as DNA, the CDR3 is TGCAGTGCCACAGACCAGATGAACACTGAAGCTTTCTTT.

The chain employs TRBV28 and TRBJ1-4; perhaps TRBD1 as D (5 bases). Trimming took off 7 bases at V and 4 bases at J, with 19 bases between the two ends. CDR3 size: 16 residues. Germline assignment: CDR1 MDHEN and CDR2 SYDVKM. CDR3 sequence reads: CASIPLRSTVNEKLFF. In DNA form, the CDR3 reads TGTGCCAGCATCCCTTTAAGATCGACAGTTAATGAAAAACTGTTTTTT.

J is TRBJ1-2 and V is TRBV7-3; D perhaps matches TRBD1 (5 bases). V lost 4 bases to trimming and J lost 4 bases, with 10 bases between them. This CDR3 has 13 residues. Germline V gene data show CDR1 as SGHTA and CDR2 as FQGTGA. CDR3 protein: CASSSRDGYGYTF. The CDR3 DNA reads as TGTGCCAGCAGCTCCAGGGACGGCTATGGCTACACCTTC.